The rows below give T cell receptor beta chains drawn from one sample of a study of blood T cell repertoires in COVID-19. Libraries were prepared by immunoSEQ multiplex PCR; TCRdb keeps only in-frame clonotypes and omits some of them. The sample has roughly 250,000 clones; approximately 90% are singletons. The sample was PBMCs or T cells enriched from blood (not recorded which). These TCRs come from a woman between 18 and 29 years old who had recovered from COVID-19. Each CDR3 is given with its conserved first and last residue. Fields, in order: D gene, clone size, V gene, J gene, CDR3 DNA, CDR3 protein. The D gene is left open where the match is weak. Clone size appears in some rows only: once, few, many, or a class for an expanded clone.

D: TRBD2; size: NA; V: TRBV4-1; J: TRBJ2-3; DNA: TGCGCCAGCAGCCAGTGGCTAGCGGGAGGAGATACGCAGTATTTT; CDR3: CASSQWLAGGDTQYF
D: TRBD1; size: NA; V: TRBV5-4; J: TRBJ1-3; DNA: TGTGCCAGCAGCTTACAGGGGGCGCGGAACATATATTTT; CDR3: CASSLQGARNIYF
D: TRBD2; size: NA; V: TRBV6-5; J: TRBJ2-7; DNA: TGTGCCAGCAGTCCCCGCGGGAGCTCCTACGAGCAGTACTTC; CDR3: CASSPRGSSYEQYF
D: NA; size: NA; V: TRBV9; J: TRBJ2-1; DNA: TGTGCCAGCAGCGTGTTCCGGGACTGGGTGAATGAGCAGTTCTTC; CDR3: CASSVFRDWVNEQFF
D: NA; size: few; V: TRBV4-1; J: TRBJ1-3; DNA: TGCGCCAGCAGCCAAGTTCCAGCGAGCTCTGGAAACACCATATATTTT; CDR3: CASSQVPASSGNTIYF
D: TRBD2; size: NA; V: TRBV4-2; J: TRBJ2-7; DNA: TGTGCCAGCTCTCCGGGACTAGCCTACGAGCAGTACTTC; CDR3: CASSPGLAYEQYF
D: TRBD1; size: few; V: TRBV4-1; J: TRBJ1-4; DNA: TGCGCCAGCAGCCAAGGGACAGGAAACCGAAAACTGTTTTTT; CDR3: CASSQGTGNRKLFF
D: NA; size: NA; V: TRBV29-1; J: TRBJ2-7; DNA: TGCAGCGCGAGACAGATCTCCGAGCAGTACTTC; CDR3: CSARQISEQYF
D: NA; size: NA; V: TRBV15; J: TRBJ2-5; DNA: TGTGCCACCAGCAGAGATTTCGCCGGTCAAGAGACCCAGTACTTC; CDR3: CATSRDFAGQETQYF
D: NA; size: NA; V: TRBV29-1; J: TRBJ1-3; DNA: TGCAGCGTGGCAGGGCGAGGAAACACCATATATTTT; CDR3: CSVAGRGNTIYF
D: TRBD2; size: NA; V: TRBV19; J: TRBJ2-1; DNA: TGTGCCAGTAGTATAGATCGAGCGGGGGGGCACAATGAGCAGTTCTTC; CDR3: CASSIDRAGGHNEQFF
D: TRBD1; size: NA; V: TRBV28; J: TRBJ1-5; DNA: TGTGCCAGCAGTCGCCGTATTATGGGGGACAGGGTACAGCCCCAGCATTTT; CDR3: CASSRRIMGDRVQPQHF
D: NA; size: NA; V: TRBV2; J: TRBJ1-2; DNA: TGTGCCAGCAGTGCGGAGGATGGCTACACCTTC; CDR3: CASSAEDGYTF
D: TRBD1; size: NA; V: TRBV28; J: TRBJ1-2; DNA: TGTGCCAGCAGAATAACAGGGGGAAACTTCTATGGCTACACCTTC; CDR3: CASRITGGNFYGYTF
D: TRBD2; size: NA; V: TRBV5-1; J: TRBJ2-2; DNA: TGCGCCAGCGGGGAGGGTTTAAATAGCGGACTAATAAAGAACACCGGGGAGCTGTTTTTT; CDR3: CASGEGLNSGLIKNTGELFF
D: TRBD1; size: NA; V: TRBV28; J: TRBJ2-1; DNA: TGTGCCAGCAGTTTTACACCGGGACAGACTGCCTACAATGAGCAGTTCTTC; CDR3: CASSFTPGQTAYNEQFF
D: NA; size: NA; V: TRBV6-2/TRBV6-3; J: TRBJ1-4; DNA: TGTGCCAGCAGCCATCGGACATCAACTAATGAAAAACTGTTTTTT; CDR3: CASSHRTSTNEKLFF
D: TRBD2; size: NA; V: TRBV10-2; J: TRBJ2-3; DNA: TGCGCCAGCAGTTTAACAGCGGGAGTTAACACAGATACGCAGTATTTT; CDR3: CASSLTAGVNTDTQYF
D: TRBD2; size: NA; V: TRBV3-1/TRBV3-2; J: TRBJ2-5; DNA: TGTGCCAGCAGACCCGCGGGAGGGGTAGAGACCCAGTACTTC; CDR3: CASRPAGGVETQYF
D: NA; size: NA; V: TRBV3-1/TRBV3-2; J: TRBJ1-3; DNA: TGTGCCAGCAGCCAAGATCGGGGAAACACCATATATTTT; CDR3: CASSQDRGNTIYF
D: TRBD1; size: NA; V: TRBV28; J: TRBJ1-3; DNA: TGTGCCAGCAGCCTAACCCCGGGACAGGGGTGGGATTTT; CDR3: CASSLTPGQGWDF
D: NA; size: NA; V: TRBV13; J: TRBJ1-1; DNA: TGTGCCAGCAGACCACGGACGGGGTGGGACACTGAAGCTTTCTTT; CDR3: CASRPRTGWDTEAFF
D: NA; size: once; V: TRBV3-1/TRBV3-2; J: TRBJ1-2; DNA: TGTGCCAGCAGCCAAGATTATGGGGAGTCTAACTATGGCTACACCTTC; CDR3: CASSQDYGESNYGYTF